The entry that follows covers one T cell receptor (beta chain) sequence. V dropped 5 bases and J dropped 3 bases, with 11 bases sitting between them. CDR1 is MNHNY and CDR2 is SVGAGI in the germline V gene (reference sequence). The CDR3 sequence is 13 residues long. This specimen comes from a study of T cell changes during pregnancy in multiple sclerosis. The method was immunoSEQ multiplex PCR; TCRdb's version includes in-frame clones alone and lacks a portion of them. The sample comprises 100,000 or so clones, almost 95% of which are singletons, and roughly 1% rests with the top ten. The receptor was derived from a female donor with multiple sclerosis, enrolled in a pregnancy study. This specimen consisted of peripheral blood, obtained before pregnancy. The gene calls are TRBV6-6 and TRBJ2-7; possibly TRBD1 for D (6 bases). CDR3 bases: TGTGCCAGCAGTATCACAGGGATCTACGAGCAGTACTTC. Its protein product is CASSITGIYEQYF.